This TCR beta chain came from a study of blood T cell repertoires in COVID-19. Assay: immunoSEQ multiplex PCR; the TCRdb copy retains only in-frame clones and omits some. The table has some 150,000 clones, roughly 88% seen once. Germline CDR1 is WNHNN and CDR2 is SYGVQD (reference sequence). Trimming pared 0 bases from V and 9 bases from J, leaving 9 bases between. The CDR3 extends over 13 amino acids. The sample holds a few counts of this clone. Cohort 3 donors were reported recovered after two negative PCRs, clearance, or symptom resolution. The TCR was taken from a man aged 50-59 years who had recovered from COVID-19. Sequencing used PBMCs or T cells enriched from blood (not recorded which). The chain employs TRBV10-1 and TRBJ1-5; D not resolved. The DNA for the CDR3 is TGCGCCAGCAGTGAGTCTACTTCTGGGCCCCAGCATTTT. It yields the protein CASSESTSGPQHF.